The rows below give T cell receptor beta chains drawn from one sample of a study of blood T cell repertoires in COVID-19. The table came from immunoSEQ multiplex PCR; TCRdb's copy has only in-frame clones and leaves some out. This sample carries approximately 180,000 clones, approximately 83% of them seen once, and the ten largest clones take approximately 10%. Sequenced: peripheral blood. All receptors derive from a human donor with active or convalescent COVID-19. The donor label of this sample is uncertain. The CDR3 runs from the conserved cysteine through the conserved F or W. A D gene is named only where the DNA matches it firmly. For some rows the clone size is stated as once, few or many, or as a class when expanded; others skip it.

CDR3 protein: CASSYSVQKNQETQYF
CDR3 DNA: TGTGCCAGCAGTTACTCCGTCCAGAAGAACCAAGAGACCCAGTACTTC
V gene: TRBV6-5
J gene: TRBJ2-5
D gene: -
clone size: -

CDR3 protein: CASSSSGCPGQGNGNTIYF
CDR3 DNA: TGTGCCAGCAGCTCATCAGGATGCCCGGGACAGGGGAACGGAAACACCATATATTTT
V gene: TRBV7-4
J gene: TRBJ1-3
D gene: TRBD1
clone size: once

CDR3 protein: CASSDVPGEPNEQFF
CDR3 DNA: TGTGCCAGCAGTGACGTTCCAGGGGAACCCAATGAGCAGTTCTTC
V gene: TRBV6-4
J gene: TRBJ2-1
D gene: -
clone size: -

CDR3 protein: CASNQGNTGELFF
CDR3 DNA: TGCGCCAGTAATCAGGGGAACACCGGGGAGCTGTTTTTT
V gene: TRBV5-1
J gene: TRBJ2-2
D gene: -
clone size: -

CDR3 protein: CASSPTSGGPYEQYF
CDR3 DNA: TGTGCCAGCAGCCCCACTAGCGGGGGGCCCTACGAGCAGTACTTC
V gene: TRBV27
J gene: TRBJ2-7
D gene: TRBD2
clone size: -

CDR3 protein: CASSFDSPEQYF
CDR3 DNA: TGTGCCAGCAGCTTCGACAGCCCCGAGCAGTACTTC
V gene: TRBV5-8
J gene: TRBJ2-7
D gene: -
clone size: -

CDR3 protein: CASSRIAGGLEQYF
CDR3 DNA: TGTGCCAGCAGCCGCATAGCGGGGGGGCTCGAGCAGTACTTC
V gene: TRBV7-2
J gene: TRBJ2-7
D gene: TRBD2
clone size: -

CDR3 protein: CASSGGIAGGSAYNEQFF
CDR3 DNA: TGTGCCAGCAGCGGCGGGATAGCGGGGGGCAGCGCCTACAATGAGCAGTTCTTC
V gene: TRBV9
J gene: TRBJ2-1
D gene: TRBD2
clone size: -

CDR3 protein: CASSYRGPGNTIYF
CDR3 DNA: TGTGCCAGCAGCTACAGGGGCCCCGGGAACACCATATATTTT
V gene: TRBV5-4
J gene: TRBJ1-3
D gene: TRBD1
clone size: -

CDR3 protein: CASSYRVEAFF
CDR3 DNA: TGTGCCAGCTCTTACAGGGTTGAAGCTTTCTTT
V gene: TRBV5-6
J gene: TRBJ1-1
D gene: -
clone size: large

CDR3 protein: CASLGHLTTGELFF
CDR3 DNA: TGTGCCAGCTTGGGACACCTCACCACCGGGGAGCTGTTTTTT
V gene: TRBV2
J gene: TRBJ2-2
D gene: -
clone size: -

CDR3 protein: CASSLRDSTDTQYF
CDR3 DNA: TGCGCCAGCAGCTTACGGGATAGCACAGATACGCAGTATTTT
V gene: TRBV5-1
J gene: TRBJ2-3
D gene: -
clone size: -

CDR3 protein: CASFLPSKGEWLDEQYF
CDR3 DNA: TGTGCCAGCTTTTTACCTTCCAAGGGGGAATGGTTGGACGAGCAGTACTTC
V gene: TRBV27
J gene: TRBJ2-7
D gene: -
clone size: -

CDR3 protein: CASSDWDLKDTEAFF
CDR3 DNA: TGTGCCAGCAGTGATTGGGACTTAAAGGACACTGAAGCTTTCTTT
V gene: TRBV6-1
J gene: TRBJ1-1
D gene: -
clone size: -

CDR3 protein: CASSSRTPTGTRETQYF
CDR3 DNA: TGTGCCAGTAGTTCGCGAACCCCTACAGGAACCCGGGAGACCCAGTACTTC
V gene: TRBV19
J gene: TRBJ2-5
D gene: -
clone size: -

CDR3 protein: CASSIYRWADTQYF
CDR3 DNA: TGTGCCAGTAGTATATACAGATGGGCAGATACGCAGTATTTT
V gene: TRBV19
J gene: TRBJ2-3
D gene: -
clone size: -

CDR3 protein: CASSLGRGGTDTQYF
CDR3 DNA: TGTGCCAGCAGTTTAGGGCGGGGGGGCACAGATACGCAGTATTTT
V gene: TRBV27
J gene: TRBJ2-3
D gene: TRBD2
clone size: -

CDR3 protein: CASSHGDSPHLYEQYF
CDR3 DNA: TGTGCCAGCAGTCACGGCGACTCCCCACACTTATACGAGCAGTACTTC
V gene: TRBV2
J gene: TRBJ2-7
D gene: -
clone size: -

CDR3 protein: CASSPTHEKLFF
CDR3 DNA: TGCGCCAGCAGCCCTACTCACGAAAAACTGTTTTTT
V gene: TRBV4-3
J gene: TRBJ1-4
D gene: -
clone size: -

CDR3 protein: CASSSPVVYEQYF
CDR3 DNA: TGTGCCAGCAGTTCCCCTGTAGTCTACGAGCAGTACTTC
V gene: TRBV6-5
J gene: TRBJ2-7
D gene: -
clone size: -

CDR3 protein: CASHLGANTDTQYF
CDR3 DNA: TGCGCCAGCCACTTGGGGGCCAACACAGATACGCAGTATTTT
V gene: TRBV10-2
J gene: TRBJ2-3
D gene: -
clone size: -

CDR3 protein: CASGLAYTGELFF
CDR3 DNA: TGTGCCAGCGGGCTAGCTTACACCGGGGAGCTGTTTTTT
V gene: TRBV2
J gene: TRBJ2-2
D gene: -
clone size: -

CDR3 protein: CASSPRQGNNEQFF
CDR3 DNA: TGTGCCAGCAGCCCCCGACAGGGGAACAATGAGCAGTTCTTC
V gene: TRBV9
J gene: TRBJ2-1
D gene: TRBD1
clone size: -

CDR3 protein: CASSLALAGPYNEQFF
CDR3 DNA: TGCGCCAGCAGCTTGGCCTTAGCGGGGCCCTACAATGAGCAGTTCTTC
V gene: TRBV5-1
J gene: TRBJ2-1
D gene: TRBD2
clone size: -

CDR3 protein: CASSGYYHGGRYEQYF
CDR3 DNA: TGTGCCAGCAGCGGATACTACCACGGAGGACGGTACGAGCAGTACTTC
V gene: TRBV2
J gene: TRBJ2-7
D gene: -
clone size: -

CDR3 protein: CASRWTGYGYTF
CDR3 DNA: TGTGCCAGCAGGTGGACAGGCTATGGCTACACCTTC
V gene: TRBV2
J gene: TRBJ1-2
D gene: TRBD1
clone size: few

CDR3 protein: CASSYSLTGNTEAFF
CDR3 DNA: TGTGCCAGCAGTTACTCTCTGACAGGGAACACTGAAGCTTTCTTT
V gene: TRBV27
J gene: TRBJ1-1
D gene: -
clone size: -

CDR3 protein: CASRGLLGGAQPQHF
CDR3 DNA: TGTGCCAGTAGGGGTCTTTTGGGGGGGGCTCAGCCCCAGCATTTT
V gene: TRBV19
J gene: TRBJ1-5
D gene: -
clone size: -

CDR3 protein: CASSPMGSQETQYF
CDR3 DNA: TGTGCCAGCAGCCCCATGGGGAGCCAAGAGACCCAGTACTTC
V gene: TRBV6-5
J gene: TRBJ2-5
D gene: -
clone size: -

CDR3 protein: CASSLRDTDSPLHF
CDR3 DNA: TGCGCCAGCAGCTTACGCGACACAGATTCACCCCTCCACTTT
V gene: TRBV5-1
J gene: TRBJ1-6
D gene: -
clone size: -

CDR3 protein: CASSPPSGRGPGNTIYF
CDR3 DNA: TGTGCCAGCTCACCACCAAGTGGCAGGGGTCCTGGAAACACCATATATTTT
V gene: TRBV18
J gene: TRBJ1-3
D gene: -
clone size: -

CDR3 protein: CASSLVGLADFTDTQYF
CDR3 DNA: TGTGCCAGCAGCTTAGTAGGTCTAGCGGATTTCACAGATACGCAGTATTTT
V gene: TRBV7-2
J gene: TRBJ2-3
D gene: TRBD2
clone size: -

CDR3 protein: CASSKGLAGEETQYF
CDR3 DNA: TGTGCCAGCAGCAAGGGACTAGCGGGGGAAGAGACCCAGTACTTC
V gene: TRBV7-7
J gene: TRBJ2-5
D gene: TRBD2
clone size: -